The 23 T cell receptor beta chains presented below share a single source sample, sequenced in a study of CD8+ T cells in alopecia areata (dated by TCRdb to 2016 to 2018). This sample's time point label indicates: about 25 weeks on oral tofacitinib. Read against the paper, the sample's treatment or condition label means: oral pan-JAK inhibitor, 5-10 mg twice daily. Library preparation employed the immunoSEQ multiplex PCR assay. RNA was extracted from all samples and reverse transcribed into cDNA as template for TCR sequencing. TCRdb carries this immuneACCESS record with in-frame sequences only. Its versions omit some clonotypes, under half of them owing to an unresolved V gene in the studies checked, with the rest unexplained. Here the sample has approximately 150,000 clones; around three fifths occur a single time. The ten largest clones represent 14% of the sample. The sequencing here drew on CD4+ T cells sorted from blood, taken at week 24, from a patient treated with tofacitinib. These receptors originate from a human donor with alopecia areata.

The chain combines TRBV29-1 with TRBJ2-3, with 11 bases lining up with TRBD1. The CDR3 runs 17 residues. From germline, CDR1 is SQVTM and CDR2 ANQGSEA. With V trimmed by 0 bases and J by 3 bases, 8 bases remained unmatched. CDR3 nucleotide sequence: TGCAGCGTTGAAGATCGTACCGGGACAGGGGGAACAGATACGCAGTATTTT. This encodes CSVEDRTGTGGTDTQYF.

The CDR3 region is CASSSRTGTGGYTF. In DNA form, the CDR3 reads TGTGCCAGCAGTTCCCGGACAGGAACGGGTGGCTACACCTTC. This rearrangement joins TRBV2 to TRBJ1-2; 7 bases are shared with TRBD1. This CDR3 has 14 amino acids. Per the germline V gene, CDR1 is SNHLY and CDR2 is FYNNEI. Trimming took 5 bases from V and 7 from J; bases not matched to a gene: 10.

A word on this clone: Other nucleotide sequences from this sample produce the same CDR3. V usage is TRBV29-1 and J usage is TRBJ1-1; tentative D call: TRBD1 (6 bases). The length of the CDR3 is 13 residues. Germline V lookup: CDR1 SQVTM, CDR2 ANQGSEA. V was clipped by 6 bases and J by 0 bases, with 11 bases between them. The CDR3: CSVAGVLNTEAFF. The CDR3 DNA is TGCAGCGTCGCAGGGGTGCTGAACACTGAAGCTTTCTTT.

The rearrangement joins TRBV30 to TRBJ1-2; TRBD1 matches at 7 bases. The CDR3 sequence is 12 residues long. Germline trimming cut 2 bases from V and 4 bases from J; bases unmatched to any gene: 1. Germline loops: CDR1 GTSNPN, CDR2 SVGIG (reference sequence). Here the CDR3 DNA reads TGTGCCTGGAGTCAGGGGGGCTATGGCTACACCTTC. Translated: CAWSQGGYGYTF.

The chain is built from TRBV4-1 and TRBJ1-5; D may be TRBD1 (6 bases). V was trimmed by 0 bases and J by 6 bases, leaving 15 bases between them. CDR1 is MGHRA and CDR2 is YSYEKL in the germline V gene. The length of the CDR3 is 16 residues. CDR3 in DNA: TGCGCCAGCAGCCAAGATCCGGGGGCAAGAAGTCAGCCCCAGCATTTT. This sequence encodes CASSQDPGARSQPQHF.

The chain carries TRBV11-2 and TRBJ2-5; 8 bases fit TRBD2. The germline gives CDR1 SGHAT, CDR2 FQNNGV. CDR3 size: 13 residues. The J segment lost 6 bases and the V segment lost 3 bases, leaving 3 bases of the junction unmatched. The DNA for the CDR3 is TGTGCCAGCAGCTTGGCGGGGGGACAGACCCAGTACTTC. Its translation: CASSLAGGQTQYF.

The chain combines TRBV4-1 with TRBJ1-6, with TRBD1 matching over 9 bases. Germline loops: CDR1 MGHRA, CDR2 YSYEKL. Unmatched junction bases numbered 4, after V lost 2 bases and J lost 5 bases. This CDR3 has 16 residues. Here the CDR3 DNA reads TGCGCCAGCAGCCAAAGCGGACAGGGGCATAATTCACCCCTCCACTTT. Its translation: CASSQSGQGHNSPLHF.

This chain links TRBV18 with TRBJ2-7; D unresolved. CDR1 is KGHSH, CDR2 LQKENI, per germline. CDR3 length: 12 residues. V was cut by 6 bases and J by 6 bases, with 12 bases left in between. CDR3 nucleotides: TGTGCCAGCTCCCCGGCAGGCGGCGAGCAGTACTTC. This translates into CASSPAGGEQYF.

The CDR3 DNA reads TGCGCCAGCAGCCAAGGTCCCCACACCGGGGAGCTGTTTTTT. This translates into CASSQGPHTGELFF. The chain links TRBV4-1 to TRBJ2-2; D uncertain. The CDR3 extends over 14 amino acids. Trimming pared 1 base from V and 3 bases from J, leaving 6 bases between. Germline CDR1 and CDR2: MGHRA and YSYEKL.

The chain uses TRBV2 and TRBJ1-5, with D possibly matching TRBD1 (5 bases). CDR1 SNHLY and CDR2 FYNNEI come from the germline V gene. This CDR3 has 13 amino acids. Trimming took off 4 bases at V and 9 bases at J, with 13 bases between the two ends. The CDR3 spells CASSADSFWPQHF. The CDR3 bases are TGTGCCAGCAGTGCCGACAGTTTCTGGCCCCAGCATTTT.

This chain links TRBV5-6 with TRBJ2-7; a weak D match, TRBD1 (6 bases). The ends were cut back, 0 bases at V and 0 bases at J, with 7 bases in the middle. Germline V CDR1 and CDR2: SGHDT, YYEEEE. The CDR3 is made up of 14 amino acids. CDR3 in amino acids: CASSLVGASYEQYF. Written as DNA, the CDR3 is TGTGCCAGCAGCTTGGTGGGGGCCTCCTACGAGCAGTACTTC.

V usage is TRBV5-1 and J usage is TRBJ2-3; D is perhaps TRBD1 or TRBD2 (5 bases each). Trimming took off 0 bases at V and 5 bases at J, with 10 bases between the two ends. The V gene's germline CDR1 is SGHRS and CDR2 YFSETQ. The CDR3 runs to 14 residues. The CDR3 here is CASSLAPGRDTQYF. The CDR3, as DNA: TGCGCCAGCAGCTTGGCCCCGGGGCGAGATACGCAGTATTTT.

This sequence joins TRBV30 and TRBJ2-7; a weak D match, TRBD2 (6 bases). Per the germline V gene, CDR1 is GTSNPN and CDR2 is SVGIG (reference sequence). The CDR3 sequence is 15 residues long. The ends were cut back, 2 bases at V and 0 bases at J, with 14 bases in the middle. The CDR3 reads CAWSWRATSSYEQYF. The CDR3 bases are TGTGCCTGGAGTTGGAGGGCCACGAGCTCCTACGAGCAGTACTTC.

This clone was counted only a few times. The chain combines TRBV18 with TRBJ2-7; 12 nucleotides agree with TRBD2. Germline CDR1 KGHSH, CDR2 LQKENI. V lost 6 bases to trimming and J lost 12 bases; unmatched junction nucleotides: 15. This CDR3 is 15 amino acids long. CDR3 nucleotides: TGTGCCAGCTCTCCCGCCAGCACTAGCGGGGGGAAGTCGTACTTC. Protein: CASSPASTSGGKSYF.

This clone was observed a handful of times. The gene calls are TRBV25-1 and TRBJ2-1; 12 positions agree with TRBD2. Germline CDR1 reads MGHDK; CDR2 reads SYGVNS. V shed 6 bases and J 6 bases; nucleotides not matched to a gene: 6. The CDR3 extends over 15 amino acids. The CDR3 protein is CASRSSGGAFNEQFF. CDR3 coding DNA: TGTGCCAGCAGATCTAGCGGGGGGGCCTTCAATGAGCAGTTCTTC.

In this sample, this clone turned up once. The chain carries TRBV4-3 and TRBJ1-2, with D possibly matching TRBD1 (6 bases). This CDR3 is 16 amino acids long. Germline V lookup: CDR1 LGHNA, CDR2 YSLEER. Trimming removed 2 bases from V and 3 bases from J, with 16 bases in between. The CDR3 DNA reads TGCGCCAGCAGCCAACCCGGACAGATCAGTGACTATGGCTACACCTTC. Translating it yields CASSQPGQISDYGYTF.

This rearrangement joins TRBV30 to TRBJ2-7; D might be TRBD1 (6 bases). CDR1 is GTSNPN and CDR2 is SVGIG in the germline V gene (reference sequence). Trimming took off 0 bases at V and 3 bases at J, with 9 bases between the two ends. The CDR3 is 13 amino acids. The CDR3 DNA follows: TGTGCCTGGAGTGTAACAGGGCTCTACGAGCAGTACTTC. This encodes CAWSVTGLYEQYF.

This chain joins TRBV30 and TRBJ1-2, with a possible D match to TRBD1 (5 bases). This CDR3 has 11 amino acids. Germline V gene data show CDR1 as GTSNPN and CDR2 as SVGIG (reference sequence). V gave up 2 bases and J gave up 7 bases, with 8 bases separating them. CDR3 residues: CAWSSGPGYTF. CDR3 nucleotides: TGTGCCTGGAGTTCGGGACCTGGCTACACCTTC.

This chain uses TRBV15 with TRBJ2-7; D gene ambiguous. Germline values: CDR1 LNHNV, CDR2 YYDKDF (reference sequence). This CDR3 is built from 13 residues. V was shortened by 0 bases and J by 5 bases, with 8 bases between the two germline ends. The CDR3 sequence is CATSRDGVHEQYF. CDR3 in DNA: TGTGCCACCAGCAGAGATGGGGTCCACGAGCAGTACTTC.

The chain has TRBV27 and TRBJ1-6, with a possible D match to TRBD1 (6 bases). Trimming pared 5 bases from V and 6 bases from J, leaving 14 bases between. The CDR3 covers 15 residues. CDR1 is MNHEY, CDR2 SMNVEV, per germline (reference sequence). In DNA, the CDR3 is TGTGCCAGCAGTCCCAGGACAGCACCTAATTCACCCCTCCACTTT. Translated, it gives CASSPRTAPNSPLHF.

This chain uses TRBV13 with TRBJ1-3; no definite D call. The CDR3 consists of 12 residues. The germline V gene has CDR1 PRHDT and CDR2 FYEKMQ (reference sequence). Deletions cut 6 bases from V and 4 bases from J, with 7 bases between. In nucleotides, the CDR3 is TGTGCCAGCAGGCTTACAGGAAACACCATATATTTT. It specifies CASRLTGNTIYF.

This clone was seen once. The rearrangement joins TRBV30 to TRBJ2-7; the D is unclear. V lost 2 bases and J 5 bases, leaving 16 bases between the germline ends. Germline CDR1 and CDR2: GTSNPN and SVGIG (reference sequence). The CDR3 contains 14 residues. DNA of the CDR3: TGTGCCTGGAGTACCAAGTCGGTATCCCACGAGCAGTACTTC. This encodes CAWSTKSVSHEQYF.

This clone was observed a few times. V gene TRBV6-1 combines with J gene TRBJ2-5; the D is unclear. V lost 1 base to trimming and J lost 1 base, with 4 bases between them. Germline lookup yields CDR1 MNHNS and CDR2 SASEGT. The length of the CDR3 is 13 residues. DNA of the CDR3: TGTGCCAGCAGTGAAGTGGGCCAAGAGACCCAGTACTTC. Protein: CASSEVGQETQYF.